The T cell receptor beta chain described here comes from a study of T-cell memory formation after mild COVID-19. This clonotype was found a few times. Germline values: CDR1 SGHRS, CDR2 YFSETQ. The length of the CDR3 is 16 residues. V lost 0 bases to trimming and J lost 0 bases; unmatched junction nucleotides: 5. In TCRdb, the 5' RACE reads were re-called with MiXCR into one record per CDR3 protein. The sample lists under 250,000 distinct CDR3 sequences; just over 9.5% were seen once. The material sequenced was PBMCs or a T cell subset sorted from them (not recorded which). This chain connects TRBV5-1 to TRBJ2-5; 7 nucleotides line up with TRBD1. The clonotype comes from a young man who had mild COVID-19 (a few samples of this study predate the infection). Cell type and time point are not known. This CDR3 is CASSLGDSRYQETQYF. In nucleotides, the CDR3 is TGCGCCAGCAGCTTGGGGGACAGCCGGTACCAAGAGACCCAGTACTTC. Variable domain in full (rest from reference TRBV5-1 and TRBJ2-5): KAGVTQTPRYLIKTRGQQVTLSCSPISGHRSVSWYQQTPGQGLQFLFEYFSETQRNKGNFPGRFSGRQFSNSRSEMNVSTLELGDSALYLCASSLGDSRYQETQYFGPGTRLLVL.